What follows is one T cell receptor beta chain and its context. What it binds is not known. Patients with Susac syndrome met diagnostic criteria that were recently defined for definite or probable disease. In germline, CDR1 is LGHNA, CDR2 YSLEER. There are 16 residues in the CDR3. Trimming removed 1 base from V and 9 bases from J, with 21 bases in between. The data belong to a study of CD8 T cells in Susac syndrome. Study in general: There were Susac syndrome patients who were therapy-naive at blood draw, others on corticosteroids, and others on intravenous immunoglobulin alone.

An amount of RNA that ranged from about 0.45 to 1 ug was reverse transcribed with random hexamers. Coverage of TCR beta CDR3 amplification by immunoSEQ multiplex PCR extended to 54 Vbeta and 13 Jbeta. TCRdb independently ran MiXCR on the immunoSEQ multiplex PCR reads; one entry per CDR3 protein. The sample has about 76,000 distinct CDR3 sequences, 85% to 95% seen once. Study results and limitations: Clonal expansion of Susac CD8+ cells peaked in TEMRA cells, and it also peaked in active patients.

The rearrangement uses TRBV4-3 and TRBJ1-2; D is ambiguous. This receptor was identified in a human donor with Susac syndrome. The source material was CD8+ T cells from PBMCs. CDR3 region: CASSQAPSGFPVSYTF. The CDR3 bases are TGCGCCAGCAGCCAAGCCCCGTCAGGTTTCCCGGTTAGCTACACCTTC.